The 2 T cell receptor beta chains reported below all come from one sample, sequenced in a study of PD-1 blockade in classical Hodgkin lymphoma. Measured with immunoSEQ multiplex PCR; TCRdb has only the in-frame clones, and not every one. This sample yields 96,000 or so clones, of which about 93% are seen a single time; roughly 2.1% belongs to the top ten. The time point here: cycle 4 day 1 (C4D1), after more than five weeks of nivolumab. Relapses following autologous stem cell transplantation were seen in all patients, with brentuximab vedotin exposure varying. The source was peripheral blood mononuclear cells (PBMCs), collected before the fourth cycle of nivolumab. All receptors derive from a human donor with classical Hodgkin lymphoma.

A few counts support this clone. The chain employs TRBV19 and TRBJ1-2; 8 bases agree with TRBD1. Per germline, CDR1 LNHDA and CDR2 SQIVND (reference sequence). Trimming at V came to 11 bases and at J to 1 base, leaving 0 bases not matched to a gene. This CDR3 spans 11 amino acids. For the CDR3, the DNA is TGTGCCGGACAGGGTAACTATGGCTACACCTTC. Translation gives CAGQGNYGYTF.

The chain uses TRBV5-6 and TRBJ1-2; a possible D gene is TRBD1 (5 bases). Germline V CDR1 and CDR2: SGHDT, YYEEEE. V shed 2 bases and J shed 8 bases, with 16 bases lying between them. The CDR3 runs to 14 residues. This CDR3 is CASSLGVRRGGYTF. The CDR3 DNA is TGTGCCAGCAGCTTAGGGGTTCGGCGTGGAGGCTACACCTTC.